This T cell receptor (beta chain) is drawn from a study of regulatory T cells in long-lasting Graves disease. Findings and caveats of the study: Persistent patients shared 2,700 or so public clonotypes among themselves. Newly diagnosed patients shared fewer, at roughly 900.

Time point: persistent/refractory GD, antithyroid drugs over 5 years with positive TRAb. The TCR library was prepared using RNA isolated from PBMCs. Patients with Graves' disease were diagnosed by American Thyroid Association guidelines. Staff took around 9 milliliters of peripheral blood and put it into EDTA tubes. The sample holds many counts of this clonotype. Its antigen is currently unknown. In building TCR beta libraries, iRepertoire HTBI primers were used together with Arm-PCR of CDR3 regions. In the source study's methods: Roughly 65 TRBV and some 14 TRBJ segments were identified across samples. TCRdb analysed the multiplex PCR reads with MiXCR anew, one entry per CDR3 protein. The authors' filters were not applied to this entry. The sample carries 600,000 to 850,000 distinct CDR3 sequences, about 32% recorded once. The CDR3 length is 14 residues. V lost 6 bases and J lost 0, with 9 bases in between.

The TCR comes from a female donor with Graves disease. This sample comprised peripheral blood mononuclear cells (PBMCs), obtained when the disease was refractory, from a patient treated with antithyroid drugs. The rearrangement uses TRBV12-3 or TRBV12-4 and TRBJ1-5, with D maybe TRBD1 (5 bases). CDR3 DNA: TGTGCCAGCAGGAGCCAGGGTAGCAATCAGCCCCAGCATTTT. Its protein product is CASRSQGSNQPQHF.